The clone carrying this T cell receptor beta chain was seen more than once but under ten times. What it recognizes is unknown. The record originates from a study of blood T cells in healthy people across ages. Study conclusions and caveats: The diversity estimates, figures obtained from one million T cells, were considered underestimates. Observed TCR beta diversity per million T cells went down as age went up. This fall followed a roughly linear course with age.

It was with a sample-barcoded 5' primer and a J-beta primer mix that a second PCR of roughly 7 to 12 cycles was run. In TCRdb, the 5' RACE reads were re-called with MiXCR into one record per CDR3 protein. In the table there are about 580,000 distinct CDR3 sequences, around 48% of which are singletons. V was pared by 3 bases and J by 5 bases, with 13 bases of the junction left unmatched. The germline CDR1 and CDR2 sequences are MDHEN and SYDVKM. This CDR3 region has 17 residues. The sequence was obtained from a man older than 75 in good health. Sequenced: blood. V gene TRBV28 combines with J gene TRBJ2-1; 7 nucleotides match TRBD2. Here the CDR3 DNA reads TGTGCCAGCAGTTTTTCCGGTGCGGGAGCCAGGGACAATGAGCAGTTCTTC. It specifies CASSFSGAGARDNEQFF.